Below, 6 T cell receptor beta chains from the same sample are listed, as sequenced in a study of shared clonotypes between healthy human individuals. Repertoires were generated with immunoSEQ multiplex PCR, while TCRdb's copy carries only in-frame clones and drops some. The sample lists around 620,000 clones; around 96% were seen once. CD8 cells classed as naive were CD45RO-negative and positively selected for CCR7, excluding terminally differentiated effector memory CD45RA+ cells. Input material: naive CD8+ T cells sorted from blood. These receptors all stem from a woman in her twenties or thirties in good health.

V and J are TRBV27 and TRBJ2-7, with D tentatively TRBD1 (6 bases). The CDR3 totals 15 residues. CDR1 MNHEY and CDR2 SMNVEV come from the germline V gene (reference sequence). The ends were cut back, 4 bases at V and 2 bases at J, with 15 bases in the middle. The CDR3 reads CASSSLRDIAYEQYF. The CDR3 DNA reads TGTGCCAGCAGTTCCCTCCGGGACATAGCCTACGAGCAGTACTTC.

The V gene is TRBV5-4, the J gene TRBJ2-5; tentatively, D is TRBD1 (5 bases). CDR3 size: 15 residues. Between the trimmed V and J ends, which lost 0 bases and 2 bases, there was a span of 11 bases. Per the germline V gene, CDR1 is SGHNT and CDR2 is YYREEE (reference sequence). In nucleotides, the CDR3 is TGTGCCAGCAGCTTGGTTGGACAAAAACAAGAGACCCAGTACTTC. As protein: CASSLVGQKQETQYF.

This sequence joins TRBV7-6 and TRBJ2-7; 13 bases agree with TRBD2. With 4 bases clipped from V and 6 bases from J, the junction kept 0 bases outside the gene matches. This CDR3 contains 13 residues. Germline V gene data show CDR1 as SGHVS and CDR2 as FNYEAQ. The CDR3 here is CASSWTSGSEQYF. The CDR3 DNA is TGTGCCAGCAGCTGGACTAGCGGGAGCGAGCAGTACTTC. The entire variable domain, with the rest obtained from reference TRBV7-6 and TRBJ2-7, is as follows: GAGVSQSPRYKVTKRGQDVALRCDPISGHVSLYWYRQALGQGPEFLTYFNYEAQQDKSGLPNDRFSAERPEGSISTLTIQRTEQRDSAMYRCASSWTSGSEQYFGPGTRLTVT.

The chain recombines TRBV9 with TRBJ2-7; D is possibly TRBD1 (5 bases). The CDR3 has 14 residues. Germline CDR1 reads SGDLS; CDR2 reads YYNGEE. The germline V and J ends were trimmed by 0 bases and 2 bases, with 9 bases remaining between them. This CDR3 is CASSVGPGPYEQYF. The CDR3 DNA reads TGTGCCAGCAGCGTAGGTCCAGGGCCCTACGAGCAGTACTTC. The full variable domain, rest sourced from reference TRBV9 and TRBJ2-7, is DSGVTQTPKHLITATGQRVTLRCSPRSGDLSVYWYQQSLDQGLQFLIQYYNGEERAKGNILERFSAQQFPDLHSELNLSSLELGDSALYFCASSVGPGPYEQYFGPGTRLTVT.

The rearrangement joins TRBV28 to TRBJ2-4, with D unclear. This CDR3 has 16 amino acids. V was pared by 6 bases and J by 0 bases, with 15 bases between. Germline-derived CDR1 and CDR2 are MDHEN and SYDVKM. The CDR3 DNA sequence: TGTGCCAGCAGCCTCCCGACCGCGATAGCCAAAAACATTCAGTACTTC. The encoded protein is CASSLPTAIAKNIQYF. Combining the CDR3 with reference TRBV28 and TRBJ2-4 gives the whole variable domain DVKVTQSSRYLVKRTGEKVFLECVQDMDHENMFWYRQDPGLGLRLIYFSYDVKMKEKGDIPEGYSVSREKKERFSLILESASTNQTSMYLCASSLPTAIAKNIQYFGAGTRLSVL.

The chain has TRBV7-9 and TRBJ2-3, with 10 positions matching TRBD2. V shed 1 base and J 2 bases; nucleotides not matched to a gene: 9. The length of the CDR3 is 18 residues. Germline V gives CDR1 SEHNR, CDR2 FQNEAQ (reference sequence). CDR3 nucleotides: TGTGCCAGCAGCTTAGGAGCGGGAGGGCCGGTTGACACAGATACGCAGTATTTT. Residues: CASSLGAGGPVDTDTQYF.